The 11 T cell receptor beta chains below all came from one sample that was sequenced in a study of blood T cell repertoires in COVID-19. Sequencing used immunoSEQ multiplex PCR; TCRdb keeps in-frame clones, though not all of them. The table records about 240,000 clones, approximately 80% of them present only once. The source material was peripheral blood. All receptors derive from a woman of 80 years or more with acute or convalescent COVID-19.

This clone appeared once. The rearrangement uses TRBV11-2 and TRBJ2-5; TRBD2 agrees at 7 bases. The V and J ends lost 5 bases and 4 bases, in that order; junction bases with no gene match: 13. This CDR3 is built from 16 residues. Germline V gene lookup returns CDR1 SGHAT and CDR2 FQNNGV. CDR3: CASSPSSPGGRETQYF. In nucleotides, the CDR3 is TGTGCCAGCAGCCCTAGTAGTCCGGGGGGACGAGAGACCCAGTACTTC.

The chain links TRBV2 to TRBJ1-5; D perhaps matches TRBD1 (5 bases). Per the germline V gene, CDR1 is SNHLY and CDR2 is FYNNEI. The CDR3 is 15 amino acids. Trimming left V 4 bases short and J 6 bases short, with 16 bases between. The CDR3 DNA reads TGTGCCAGCAGTGGGGGCAGCCTTGATATTCAGCCCCAGCATTTT. Translation gives CASSGGSLDIQPQHF.

The chain joins TRBV4-1 to TRBJ2-7, with TRBD2 matching 8 bases. The V and J ends lost 1 base and 3 bases, in that order; junction bases with no gene match: 8. Germline CDR1 and CDR2: MGHRA and YSYEKL. The CDR3 is 16 residues long. CDR3 in DNA: TGCGCCAGCAGCCAAGCATTTTGGACTAGCAGCTACGAGCAGTACTTC. Translating it yields CASSQAFWTSSYEQYF.

This chain uses TRBV2 with TRBJ1-5, with TRBD1 as a possible D gene (5 bases). Per the germline V gene, CDR1 is SNHLY and CDR2 is FYNNEI. This CDR3 comprises 16 residues. Trimming shortened V by 2 bases and J by 1 base, and 12 bases separated the two germline ends. The CDR3 protein is CASSEFGGGSNQPQHF. The CDR3 nucleotides read TGTGCCAGCAGTGAATTTGGGGGAGGCAGCAATCAGCCCCAGCATTTT. Combining the CDR3 with reference TRBV2 and TRBJ1-5 gives the whole variable domain EPEVTQTPSHQVTQMGQEVILRCVPISNHLYFYWYRQILGQKVEFLVSFYNNEISEKSEIFDDQFSVERPDGSNFTLKIRSTKLEDSAMYFCASSEFGGGSNQPQHFGDGTRLSIL.

This clone was seen more than once but under ten times. The chain carries TRBV5-1 and TRBJ1-1; maybe TRBD1 (6 bases). Germline V CDR1 and CDR2: SGHRS, YFSETQ. The CDR3 has 13 residues. Trimming took 5 bases from V and 1 from J, leaving 9 bases between them. The chain's CDR3 is CASSTGQNTEAFF. The CDR3 bases are TGCGCCAGCAGTACGGGACAGAACACTGAAGCTTTCTTT.

The chain joins TRBV20-1 to TRBJ1-1, with D perhaps matching TRBD1 (5 bases). This CDR3 has 15 amino acids. Germline CDR1 and CDR2: DFQATT and SNEGSKA (reference sequence). As DNA, the CDR3 is TGCAGCGTTAGTCCCGGACGGACCTCCGGGGGTGAAGCTTTCTTT. Translating gives CSVSPGRTSGGEAFF.

The chain combines TRBV7-6 with TRBJ1-6; a weak D match, TRBD1 (5 bases). Germline CDR1 and CDR2: SGHVS and FNYEAQ. This CDR3 is built from 17 residues. V lost 0 bases, J lost 2 bases, and 11 bases lay in between. CDR3 coding DNA: TGTGCCAGCAGCTTAGCGGGGGGGGATCCCTATAATTCACCCCTCCACTTT. Protein sequence: CASSLAGGDPYNSPLHF.

The chain has TRBV27 and TRBJ1-5, with D perhaps matching TRBD1 (5 bases). The V gene's germline CDR1 is MNHEY and CDR2 SMNVEV (reference sequence). The CDR3 loop spans 14 amino acids. Trimming pared 6 bases from V and 11 bases from J, leaving 20 bases between. The CDR3 DNA is TGTGCCAGCAGCTCGACGAGGGGACTCGGGGCCCAGCATTTT. Translation gives CASSSTRGLGAQHF.

This chain joins TRBV5-1 and TRBJ1-1; 10 bases fit TRBD1. The CDR3 spans 14 residues. J was trimmed by 4 bases and V by 4 bases; bases with no gene match: 4. Per germline, CDR1 SGHRS and CDR2 YFSETQ. DNA for the CDR3: TGCGCCAGCAGCATAGGGACAGGGGCCACTGAAGCTTTCTTT. This gives the protein CASSIGTGATEAFF.

The V call is TRBV30, the J call TRBJ1-6; D perhaps matches TRBD1 (6 bases). The CDR3 consists of 16 residues. Trimming removed 0 bases from V and 5 bases from J, with 14 bases in between. Looked up from germline, CDR1 is GTSNPN and CDR2 is SVGIG (reference sequence). CDR3 sequence: CAWSVRGQLNNSPLHF. The CDR3 nucleotides are TGTGCCTGGAGTGTACGAGGACAGCTCAATAATTCACCCCTCCACTTT.

CDR3 nucleotides: TGTGCTAGTGGTTTTGTAAGCGCCTACAATGAGCAGTTCTTC. Translation: CASGFVSAYNEQFF. The V and J genes are TRBV12-5 and TRBJ2-1; no definite D call. Germline-derived CDR1 and CDR2 are LGHNT and FRNRAP. The CDR3 is 14 amino acids. The V end lost 3 bases, the J end lost 2 bases, and 8 bases lay between the germline ends.